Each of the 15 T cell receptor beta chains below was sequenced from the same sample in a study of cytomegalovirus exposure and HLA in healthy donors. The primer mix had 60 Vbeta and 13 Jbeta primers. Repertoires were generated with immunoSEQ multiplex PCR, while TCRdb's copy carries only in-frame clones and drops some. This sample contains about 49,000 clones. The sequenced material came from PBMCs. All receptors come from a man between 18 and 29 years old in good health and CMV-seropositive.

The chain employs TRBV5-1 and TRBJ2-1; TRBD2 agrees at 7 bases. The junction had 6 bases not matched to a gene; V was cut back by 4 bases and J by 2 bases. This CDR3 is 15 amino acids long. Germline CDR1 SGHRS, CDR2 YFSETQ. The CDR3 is CASSTLGGTYNEQFF. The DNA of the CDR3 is TGCGCCAGCAGCACTCTGGGGGGGACCTACAATGAGCAGTTCTTC. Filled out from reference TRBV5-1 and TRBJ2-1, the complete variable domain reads KAGVTQTPRYLIKTRGQQVTLSCSPISGHRSVSWYQQTPGQGLQFLFEYFSETQRNKGNFPGRFSGRQFSNSRSEMNVSTLELGDSALYLCASSTLGGTYNEQFFGPGTRLTVL.

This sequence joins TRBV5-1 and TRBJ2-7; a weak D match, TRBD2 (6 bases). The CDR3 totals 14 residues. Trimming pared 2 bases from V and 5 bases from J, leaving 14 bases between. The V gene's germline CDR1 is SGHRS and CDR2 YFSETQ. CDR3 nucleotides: TGCGCCAGCAGCTTTCGGGACTTCGCCGACGAGCAGTACTTC. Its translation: CASSFRDFADEQYF. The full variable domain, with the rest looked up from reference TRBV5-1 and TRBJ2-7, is KAGVTQTPRYLIKTRGQQVTLSCSPISGHRSVSWYQQTPGQGLQFLFEYFSETQRNKGNFPGRFSGRQFSNSRSEMNVSTLELGDSALYLCASSFRDFADEQYFGPGTRLTVT.

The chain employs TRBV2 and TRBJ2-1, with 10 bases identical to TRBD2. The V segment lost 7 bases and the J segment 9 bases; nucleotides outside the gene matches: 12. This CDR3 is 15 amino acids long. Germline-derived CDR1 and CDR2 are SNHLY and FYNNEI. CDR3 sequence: CASTKSSGRLGEQFF. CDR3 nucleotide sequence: TGTGCCAGCACTAAGTCTAGCGGGAGACTAGGTGAGCAGTTCTTC.

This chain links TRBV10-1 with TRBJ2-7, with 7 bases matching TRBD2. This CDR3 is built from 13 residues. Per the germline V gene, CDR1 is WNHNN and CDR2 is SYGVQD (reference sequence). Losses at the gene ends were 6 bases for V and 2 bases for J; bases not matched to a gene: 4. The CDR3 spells CASSPGRTYEQYF. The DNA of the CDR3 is TGCGCCAGCAGCCCCGGGAGGACCTACGAGCAGTACTTC.

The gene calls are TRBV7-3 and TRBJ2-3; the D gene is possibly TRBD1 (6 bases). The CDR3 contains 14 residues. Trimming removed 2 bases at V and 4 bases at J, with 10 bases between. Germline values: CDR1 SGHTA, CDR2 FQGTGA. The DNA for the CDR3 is TGTGCCAGCAGCTTACCGGGACAACCAGATACGCAGTATTTT. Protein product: CASSLPGQPDTQYF.

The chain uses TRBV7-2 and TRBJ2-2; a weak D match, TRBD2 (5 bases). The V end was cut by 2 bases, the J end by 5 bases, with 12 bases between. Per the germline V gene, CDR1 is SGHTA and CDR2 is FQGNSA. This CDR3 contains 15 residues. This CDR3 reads CASSLWVAPTGELFF. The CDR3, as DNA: TGTGCCAGCAGCTTATGGGTAGCGCCAACCGGGGAGCTGTTTTTT.

The CDR3 bases are TGTGCCAGCAGCAGCTGGGAGGGCCAATACGAGCAGTACTTC. Protein product: CASSSWEGQYEQYF. The chain carries TRBV5-5 and TRBJ2-5; 7 bases match TRBD2. The DNA end favors TRBJ2-7, so the J call may be wrong. The CDR3 extends over 14 amino acids. The germline CDR1 and CDR2 sequences are SGHKS and YYEKEE (reference sequence).

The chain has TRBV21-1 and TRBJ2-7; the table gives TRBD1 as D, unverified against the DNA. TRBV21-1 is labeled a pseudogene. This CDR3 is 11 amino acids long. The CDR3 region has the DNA TGTGCCAGCCCCTACAGCTACGAGCAGTACTTC. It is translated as CASPYSYEQYF.

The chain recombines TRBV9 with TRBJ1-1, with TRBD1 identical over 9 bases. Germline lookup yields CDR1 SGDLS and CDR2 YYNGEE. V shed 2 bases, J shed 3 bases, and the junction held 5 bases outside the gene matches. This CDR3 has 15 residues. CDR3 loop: CASSVTTGGDTEAFF. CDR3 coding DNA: TGTGCCAGCAGCGTTACGACAGGGGGTGACACTGAAGCTTTCTTT.

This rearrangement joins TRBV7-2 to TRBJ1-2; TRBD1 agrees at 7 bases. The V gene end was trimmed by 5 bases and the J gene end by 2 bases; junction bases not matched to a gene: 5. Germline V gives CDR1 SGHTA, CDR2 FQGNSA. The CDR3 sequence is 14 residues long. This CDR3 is CASSPQGQNYGYTF. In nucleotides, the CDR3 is TGTGCCAGCAGCCCCCAGGGACAGAACTATGGCTACACCTTC.

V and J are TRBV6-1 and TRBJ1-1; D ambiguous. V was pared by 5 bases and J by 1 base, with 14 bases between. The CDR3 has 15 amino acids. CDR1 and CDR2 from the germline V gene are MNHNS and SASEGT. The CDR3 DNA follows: TGTGCCAGCAGTTTAACTCACCTAGGGAACACTGAAGCTTTCTTT. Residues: CASSLTHLGNTEAFF.

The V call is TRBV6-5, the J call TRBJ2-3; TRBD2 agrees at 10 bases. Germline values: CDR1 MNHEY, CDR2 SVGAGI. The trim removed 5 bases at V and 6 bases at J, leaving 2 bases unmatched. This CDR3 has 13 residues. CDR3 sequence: CASSLAGVDTQYF. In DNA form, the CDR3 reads TGTGCCAGCAGTCTAGCGGGAGTCGATACGCAGTATTTT.

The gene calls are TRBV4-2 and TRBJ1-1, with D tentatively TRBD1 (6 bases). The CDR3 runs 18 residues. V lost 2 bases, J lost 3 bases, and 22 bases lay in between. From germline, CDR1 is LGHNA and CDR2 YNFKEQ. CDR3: CASSQYPRKVEGDTEAFF. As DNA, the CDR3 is TGTGCCAGCAGCCAATACCCACGCAAGGTAGAGGGGGACACTGAAGCTTTCTTT.

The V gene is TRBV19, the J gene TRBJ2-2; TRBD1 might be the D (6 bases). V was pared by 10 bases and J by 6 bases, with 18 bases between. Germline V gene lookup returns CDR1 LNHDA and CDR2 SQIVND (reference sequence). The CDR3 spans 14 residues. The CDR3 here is CATWGQRSAGELFF. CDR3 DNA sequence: TGTGCCACCTGGGGGCAGCGCTCCGCCGGGGAGCTGTTTTTT.

The CDR3 protein is CASSEGRIGNEKLFF. DNA for the CDR3: TGTGCCAGCAGTGAAGGGCGGATTGGTAATGAAAAACTGTTTTTT. This chain joins TRBV6-1 and TRBJ1-4; D remains ambiguous. The CDR3 totals 15 residues. The germline V gene has CDR1 MNHNS and CDR2 SASEGT. The V gene lost 1 base and the J gene lost 4 bases, with 10 bases spanning the gap.